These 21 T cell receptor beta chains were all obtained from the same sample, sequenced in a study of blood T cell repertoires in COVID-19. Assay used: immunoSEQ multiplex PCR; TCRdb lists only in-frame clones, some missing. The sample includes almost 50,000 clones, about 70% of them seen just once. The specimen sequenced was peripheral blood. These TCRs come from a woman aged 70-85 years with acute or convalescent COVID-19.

CDR3 DNA: TGTGCCAGCAGGGCACATGACTCTGGAAACACCATATATTTT. Its protein is CASRAHDSGNTIYF. V is TRBV6-5 and J is TRBJ1-3; D is unclear. CDR1 and CDR2 (germline): MNHEY, SVGAGI. The CDR3 runs to 14 residues. Trimming stripped 6 bases from V and 0 bases from J, with 9 bases between.

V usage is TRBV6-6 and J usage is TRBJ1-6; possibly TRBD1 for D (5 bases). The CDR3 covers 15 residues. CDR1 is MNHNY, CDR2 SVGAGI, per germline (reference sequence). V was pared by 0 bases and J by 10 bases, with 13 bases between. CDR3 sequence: CASSYSGGKESPLHF. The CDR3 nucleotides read TGTGCCAGCAGTTACTCCGGGGGAAAGGAGTCACCCCTCCACTTT.

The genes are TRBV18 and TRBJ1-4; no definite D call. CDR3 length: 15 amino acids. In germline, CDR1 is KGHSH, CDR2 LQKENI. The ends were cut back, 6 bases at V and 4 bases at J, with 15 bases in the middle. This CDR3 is CASSFRRQDNEKLFF. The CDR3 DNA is TGTGCCAGCTCCTTTCGTCGGCAGGATAATGAAAAACTGTTTTTT. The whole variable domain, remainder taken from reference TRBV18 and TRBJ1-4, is NAGVMQNPRHLVRRRGQEARLRCSPMKGHSHVYWYRQLPEEGLKFMVYLQKENIIDESGMPKERFSAEFPKEGPSILRIQQVVRGDSAAYFCASSFRRQDNEKLFFGSGTQLSVL.

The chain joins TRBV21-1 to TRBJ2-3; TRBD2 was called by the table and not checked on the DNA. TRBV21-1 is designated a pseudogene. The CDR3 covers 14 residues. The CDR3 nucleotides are TGTGCCAGCAAACGGACTAGCGGCACAGATACGCAGTATTTT. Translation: CASKRTSGTDTQYF.

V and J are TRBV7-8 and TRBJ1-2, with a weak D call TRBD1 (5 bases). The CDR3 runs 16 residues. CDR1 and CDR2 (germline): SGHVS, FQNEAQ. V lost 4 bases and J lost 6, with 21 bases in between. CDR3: CASSSGGSASGDGYTF. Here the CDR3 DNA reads TGTGCCAGCAGCTCAGGAGGCTCCGCATCGGGGGATGGCTACACCTTC.

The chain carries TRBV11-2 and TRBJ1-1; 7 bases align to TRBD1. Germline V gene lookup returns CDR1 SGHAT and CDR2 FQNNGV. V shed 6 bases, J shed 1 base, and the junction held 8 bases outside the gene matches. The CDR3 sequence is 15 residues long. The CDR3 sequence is CASRTGAEKNTEAFF. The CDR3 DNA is TGTGCCAGCAGAACAGGGGCAGAGAAGAACACTGAAGCTTTCTTT.

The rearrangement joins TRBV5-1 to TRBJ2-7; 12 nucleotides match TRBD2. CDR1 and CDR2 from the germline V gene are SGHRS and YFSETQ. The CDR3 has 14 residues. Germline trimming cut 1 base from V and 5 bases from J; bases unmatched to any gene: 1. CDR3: CASSLLAGGDEQYF. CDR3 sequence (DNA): TGCGCCAGCAGCTTGCTAGCGGGAGGGGACGAGCAGTACTTC.

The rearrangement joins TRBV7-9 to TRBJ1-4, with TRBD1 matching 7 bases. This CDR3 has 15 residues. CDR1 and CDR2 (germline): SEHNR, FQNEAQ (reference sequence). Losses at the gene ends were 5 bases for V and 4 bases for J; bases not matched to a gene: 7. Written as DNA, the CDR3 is TGTGCCAGCAGCGACGGGACAGCCCTTAATGAAAAACTGTTTTTT. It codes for CASSDGTALNEKLFF.

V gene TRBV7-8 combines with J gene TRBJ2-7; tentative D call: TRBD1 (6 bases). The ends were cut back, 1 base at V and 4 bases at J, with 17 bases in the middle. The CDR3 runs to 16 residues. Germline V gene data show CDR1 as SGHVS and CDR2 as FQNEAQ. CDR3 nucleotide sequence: TGTGCCAGCAGCTTAGGGTACGGCAGGGGTGGGTACGAGCAGTACTTC. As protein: CASSLGYGRGGYEQYF.

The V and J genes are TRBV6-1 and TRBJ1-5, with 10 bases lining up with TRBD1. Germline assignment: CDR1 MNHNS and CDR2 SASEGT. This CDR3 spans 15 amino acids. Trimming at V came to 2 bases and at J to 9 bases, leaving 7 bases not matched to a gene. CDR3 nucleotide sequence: TGTGCCAGCAGTGAAACCCGGGACAGGGGTTTGCCCCAGCATTTT. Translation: CASSETRDRGLPQHF.

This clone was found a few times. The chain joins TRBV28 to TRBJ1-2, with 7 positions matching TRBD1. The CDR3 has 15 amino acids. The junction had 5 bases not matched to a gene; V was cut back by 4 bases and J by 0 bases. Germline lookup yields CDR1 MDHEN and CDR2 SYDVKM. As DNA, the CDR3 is TGTGCCAGCAGTTCCACCGGGACAGCTAACTATGGCTACACCTTC. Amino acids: CASSSTGTANYGYTF.

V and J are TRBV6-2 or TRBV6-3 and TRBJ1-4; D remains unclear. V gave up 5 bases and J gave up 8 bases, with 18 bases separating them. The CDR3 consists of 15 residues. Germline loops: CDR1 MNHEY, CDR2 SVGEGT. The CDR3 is CASSPSSIGGEKLFF. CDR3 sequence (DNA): TGTGCCAGCAGTCCGTCGTCAATAGGAGGGGAAAAACTGTTTTTT.

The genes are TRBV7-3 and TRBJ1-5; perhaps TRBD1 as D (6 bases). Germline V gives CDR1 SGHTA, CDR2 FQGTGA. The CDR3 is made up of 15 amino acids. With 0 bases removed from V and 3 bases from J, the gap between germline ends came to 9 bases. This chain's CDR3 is CASSLTQGTNQPQHF. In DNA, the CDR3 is TGTGCCAGCAGCTTAACACAGGGAACCAATCAGCCCCAGCATTTT.

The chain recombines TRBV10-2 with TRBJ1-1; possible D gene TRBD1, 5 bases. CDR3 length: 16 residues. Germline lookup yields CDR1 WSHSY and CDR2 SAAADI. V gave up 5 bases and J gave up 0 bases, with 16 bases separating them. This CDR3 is CASSYTGETLNTEAFF. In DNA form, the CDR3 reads TGCGCCAGCAGTTATACAGGAGAAACCCTGAACACTGAAGCTTTCTTT.

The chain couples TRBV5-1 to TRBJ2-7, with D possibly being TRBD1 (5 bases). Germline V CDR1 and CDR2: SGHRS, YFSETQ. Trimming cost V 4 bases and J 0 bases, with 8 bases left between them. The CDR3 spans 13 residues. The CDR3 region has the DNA TGCGCCAGCAGCCCTAGGGGCTCCTACGAGCAGTACTTC. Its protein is CASSPRGSYEQYF.

In DNA, the CDR3 is TGTGCCAGCAGCCAGAAAGGGGGAGGGCCGATCCATGAGCAGTTCTTC. Amino acid sequence: CASSQKGGGPIHEQFF. This chain joins TRBV14 and TRBJ2-1; tentative D call: TRBD2 (7 bases). The ends were cut back, 3 bases at V and 8 bases at J, with 20 bases in the middle. Germline-derived CDR1 and CDR2 are SGHDN and FVKESK. CDR3 length equals 16 residues.

The CDR3 loop is CASSLGRDQETQYF. DNA of the CDR3: TGCGCCAGCAGCTTGGGTCGGGACCAAGAGACCCAGTACTTC. The rearrangement joins TRBV5-1 to TRBJ2-5; D is ambiguous. The CDR3 consists of 14 residues. V lost 0 bases and J 0 bases, leaving 6 bases between the germline ends. The germline V gene encodes CDR1 SGHRS and CDR2 YFSETQ.

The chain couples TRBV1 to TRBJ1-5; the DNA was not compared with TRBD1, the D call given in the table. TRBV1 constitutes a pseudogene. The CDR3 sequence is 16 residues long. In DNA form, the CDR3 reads TGCACCAGCAGCCATCAGCCACAGGGAAGAGGGCAGCCCCAGCATTTT. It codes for CTSSHQPQGRGQPQHF.

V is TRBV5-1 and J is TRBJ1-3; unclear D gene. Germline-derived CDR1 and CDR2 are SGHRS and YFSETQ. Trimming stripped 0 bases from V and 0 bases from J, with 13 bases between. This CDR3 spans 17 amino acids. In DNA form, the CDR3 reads TGCGCCAGCAGCTTGGTTCCCCCGACATACTCTGGAAACACCATATATTTT. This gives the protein CASSLVPPTYSGNTIYF.

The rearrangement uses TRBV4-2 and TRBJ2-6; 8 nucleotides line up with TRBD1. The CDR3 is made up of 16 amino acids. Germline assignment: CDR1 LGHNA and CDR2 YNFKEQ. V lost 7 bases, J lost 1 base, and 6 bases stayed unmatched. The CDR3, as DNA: TGTGCCAGCACCCCAGGGGGCGGTTCTGGGGCCAACGTCCTGACTTTC. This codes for CASTPGGGSGANVLTF.

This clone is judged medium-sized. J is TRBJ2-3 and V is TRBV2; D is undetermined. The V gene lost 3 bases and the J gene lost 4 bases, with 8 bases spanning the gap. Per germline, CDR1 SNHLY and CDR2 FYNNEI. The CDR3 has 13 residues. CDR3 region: CASSDQIADTQYF. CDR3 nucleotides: TGTGCCAGCAGTGATCAGATTGCAGATACGCAGTATTTT.